Listed here are 14 T cell receptor beta chains from one sample, sequenced in a study of early T cells in non-severe SARS-CoV-2 infection. Using its own MiXCR run on the 5' RACE reads, TCRdb lists one record per CDR3 protein. The sample lists 40,000 to 65,000 distinct CDR3 sequences, 6.5% to 9% occurring once. Sequencing was carried out using whole blood. The receptors here all came from an adult who was a healthcare worker with PCR-confirmed SARS-CoV-2 infection or an uninfected control (not recorded which).

This clonotype was counted between two and nine times. This chain's CDR3 is CAWSVQGLGDEKLFF. As DNA, the CDR3 is TGTGCCTGGAGTGTACAGGGGTTAGGGGATGAAAAACTGTTTTTT. The rearrangement links TRBV30 to TRBJ1-4; TRBD1 matches 7 bases. Germline CDR1 reads GTSNPN; CDR2 reads SVGIG (reference sequence). There are 15 residues in the CDR3. Trimming removed 0 bases from V and 6 bases from J; junction bases left unmatched: 7.

In this sample, this clonotype turned up a few times. V is TRBV6-7 and J is TRBJ1-5; maybe TRBD1 (5 bases). TRBV6-7 is known as an ORF, though its function is uncertain. The ends were cut back, 0 bases at V and 2 bases at J, with 11 bases in the middle. This CDR3 has 16 amino acids. CDR3 protein: CASSYSPGGCNQPQHF. The CDR3 nucleotides are TGTGCCAGCAGTTACTCCCCCGGGGGTTGCAATCAGCCCCAGCATTTT.

The V and J genes are TRBV10-3 and TRBJ2-7; 8 bases are a match to TRBD1. This CDR3 comprises 13 residues. The V segment lost 6 bases and the J segment 1 base; nucleotides outside the gene matches: 2. CDR1 is ENHRY, CDR2 SYGVKD, per germline. The DNA of the CDR3 is TGTGCCATCAGGAGACAGGGGTCCTACGAGCAGTACTTC. This translates into CAIRRQGSYEQYF.

This clonotype came up a few times. The V gene is TRBV11-2, the J gene TRBJ2-1; tentatively, D is TRBD1 (5 bases). The CDR3 totals 14 residues. The germline V gene has CDR1 SGHAT and CDR2 FQNNGV. V was cut by 6 bases and J by 2 bases, with 11 bases left in between. The CDR3 nucleotides are TGTGCCAGCAGAGGGGCCAGCCCCTACAATGAGCAGTTCTTC. This translates into CASRGASPYNEQFF.

This clonotype was found many times. V is TRBV2 and J is TRBJ1-2; possible D gene TRBD1, 6 bases. Trimming cost V 6 bases and J 2 bases, with 7 bases left between them. Germline CDR1 is SNHLY and CDR2 is FYNNEI. The CDR3 spans 12 residues. The CDR3 region is CASSQGNYGYTF. Here the CDR3 DNA reads TGTGCCAGCAGCCAGGGGAACTATGGCTACACCTTC.

This clonotype has at least ten counts. V gene TRBV3-1 combines with J gene TRBJ2-1; 8 bases fit TRBD2. The trim removed 0 bases at V and 1 base at J, leaving 8 bases unmatched. CDR3 length: 18 residues. The germline gives CDR1 LGHDT, CDR2 YNNKEL (reference sequence). The CDR3 DNA reads as TGTGCCAGCAGCCAAGATCCTTGGCGGGGGGTGTCCTACAATGAGCAGTTCTTC. Protein sequence: CASSQDPWRGVSYNEQFF.

The CDR3 sequence is CASSVSDHEAFF. The CDR3 nucleotides read TGTGCCAGCAGCGTAAGCGACCATGAAGCTTTCTTT. The genes are TRBV9 and TRBJ1-1; unclear D gene. Per the germline V gene, CDR1 is SGDLS and CDR2 is YYNGEE. The CDR3 is 12 residues long. The germline V and J ends were trimmed by 1 base and 7 bases, with 8 bases remaining between them. The full variable domain, with the rest looked up from reference TRBV9 and TRBJ1-1, is DSGVTQTPKHLITATGQRVTLRCSPRSGDLSVYWYQQSLDQGLQFLIQYYNGEERAKGNILERFSAQQFPDLHSELNLSSLELGDSALYFCASSVSDHEAFFGQGTRLTVV.

This clonotype has at least ten counts. The chain is built from TRBV7-9 and TRBJ2-5; 9 bases fit TRBD2. Germline V gives CDR1 SEHNR, CDR2 FQNEAQ (reference sequence). J lost 0 bases, V lost 2 bases, and 13 bases had no gene match. The CDR3 loop spans 19 amino acids. CDR3 loop: CASSLMAGGPIEYQETQYF. The CDR3 region has the DNA TGTGCCAGCAGCTTAATGGCGGGAGGGCCCATAGAGTACCAAGAGACCCAGTACTTC.

The chain joins TRBV29-1 to TRBJ2-5; 8 bases are shared with TRBD1. J gave up 4 bases and V 4 bases, and 8 bases lay outside the gene matches. CDR3 length: 14 residues. Germline assignment: CDR1 SQVTM and CDR2 ANQGSEA. CDR3 nucleotides: TGCAGCGTTGCCGGACAGGGAGCCCCAGAGACCCAGTACTTC. The encoded protein is CSVAGQGAPETQYF.

The chain carries TRBV7-9 and TRBJ2-7; 7 bases agree with TRBD1. CDR1 is SEHNR and CDR2 is FQNEAQ in the germline V gene (reference sequence). The CDR3 length is 14 residues. Trimming cost V 3 bases and J 2 bases; bases outside gene matches: 4. The CDR3 reads CASSFSGQAYEQYF. The CDR3 DNA follows: TGTGCCAGCAGCTTTAGTGGACAGGCCTACGAGCAGTACTTC.

This rearrangement joins TRBV20-1 to TRBJ1-1; D not certain. V dropped 0 bases and J dropped 1 base, with 12 bases sitting between them. The CDR3 is 15 residues long. Germline loops: CDR1 DFQATT, CDR2 SNEGSKA (reference sequence). CDR3 protein: CSARDLRATNTEAFF. Here the CDR3 DNA reads TGCAGTGCTAGAGATTTGAGGGCGACGAACACTGAAGCTTTCTTT.

This clonotype was counted many times. The gene calls are TRBV5-6 and TRBJ1-6, with D tentatively TRBD1 (5 bases). The CDR3 is made up of 15 amino acids. V was cut by 4 bases and J by 11 bases, with 19 bases left in between. Germline V gene data show CDR1 as SGHDT and CDR2 as YYEEEE. This CDR3 is CASSPQGRLTTPLHF. In DNA form, the CDR3 reads TGTGCCAGCAGCCCCCAGGGACGCTTGACGACACCCCTCCACTTT.

This clonotype was detected a few times. This chain connects TRBV4-2 to TRBJ1-2, with 7 bases fitting TRBD1. V was pared by 1 base and J by 6 bases, with 5 bases of the junction left unmatched. The CDR3 contains 14 residues. In germline, CDR1 is LGHNA, CDR2 YNFKEQ. The CDR3 here is CASSQVTGDNGYTF. The CDR3 region has the DNA TGTGCCAGCAGCCAAGTAACAGGGGATAATGGCTACACCTTC.

The V gene is TRBV5-6, the J gene TRBJ2-5; D unresolved. V was cut by 0 bases and J by 5 bases, with 8 bases left in between. The germline CDR1 and CDR2 sequences are SGHDT and YYEEEE. The CDR3 spans 13 residues. The DNA of the CDR3 is TGTGCCAGCAGCTTGGCGGGCTGGGAGACCCAGTACTTC. Residues: CASSLAGWETQYF.